The 7 T cell receptor beta chains given below trace back to one sample, sequenced in a study of spatial heterogeneity in lung cancer. Time point: blood at routine non-recurrence follow-up after resection. Each CDR3 protein gets one entry after TCRdb re-called the 5' RACE reads with MiXCR. The sample carries roughly 70,000 distinct CDR3 sequences, around 9.3% recorded once. Sample: PBMCs, taken at follow-up. The receptors were sampled from a female donor with early-stage non-small cell lung cancer.

This chain links TRBV5-1 with TRBJ2-2, with TRBD2 matching 13 bases. Germline assignment: CDR1 SGHRS and CDR2 YFSETQ. This CDR3 has 17 residues. The V segment lost 4 bases and the J segment 0 bases; nucleotides outside the gene matches: 3. The CDR3 sequence is CASSGGLAGPNTGELFF. CDR3 DNA: TGCGCCAGCAGCGGGGGACTAGCGGGACCGAACACCGGGGAGCTGTTTTTT.

This clonotype has ten or more counts. The chain has TRBV7-2 and TRBJ2-1; a possible D gene is TRBD2 (6 bases). Germline V gene sequence: CDR1 SGHTA, CDR2 FQGNSA. The CDR3 runs to 15 residues. V was trimmed by 1 base and J by 5 bases, leaving 12 bases between them. CDR3 sequence reads: CASSLGGTVDNEQFF. CDR3 in DNA: TGTGCCAGCAGCTTAGGTGGGACTGTGGACAATGAGCAGTTCTTC.

This clonotype was detected only once. At one boundary the junction diverges from the germline segment, which might be a read error. CDR3 nucleotides: TGTACCAGCAGTTACTCGGTGACTAGCGGGAGCCGCCTCGATGAGCAGTTCTTC. Encoded protein: CTSSYSVTSGSRLDEQFF. The V call is TRBV6-6, the J call TRBJ2-1; 12 nucleotides align to TRBD2. In germline, CDR1 is MNHNY, CDR2 SVGAGI (reference sequence). The CDR3 has 18 amino acids.

The chain uses TRBV6-6 and TRBJ1-4, with 8 bases that match TRBD1. The V gene's germline CDR1 is MNHNY and CDR2 SVGAGI (reference sequence). Losses at the gene ends were 2 bases for V and 9 bases for J; bases not matched to a gene: 5. The length of the CDR3 is 14 residues. The CDR3 region is CASSYLDRGQKLFF. CDR3 sequence (DNA): TGTGCCAGCAGTTACCTTGACAGGGGCCAAAAACTGTTTTTT.

This clonotype was seen ten or more times. The chain joins TRBV6-6 to TRBJ2-7; the D gene is possibly TRBD2 (5 bases). There are 14 residues in the CDR3. Germline CDR1 MNHNY, CDR2 SVGAGI (reference sequence). V shed 6 bases and J shed 2 bases, with 14 bases lying between them. CDR3 in DNA: TGTGCCAGCAGGCTACCGGGGTCCACCTACGAGCAGTACTTC. It translates to CASRLPGSTYEQYF.

This clonotype was seen ten or more times. The chain combines TRBV6-5 with TRBJ2-7; TRBD2 might be the D (6 bases). The CDR3 consists of 15 residues. The V end lost 2 bases, the J end lost 4 bases, and 15 bases lay between the germline ends. Germline V CDR1 and CDR2: MNHEY, SVGAGI. The CDR3 loop is CASSYSTSSVYEQYF. CDR3 coding DNA: TGTGCCAGCAGTTACAGTACTAGCTCAGTTTACGAGCAGTACTTC.

Many counts were recorded for this clonotype. The rearrangement links TRBV10-3 to TRBJ2-6, with a weak D call TRBD2 (6 bases). In germline, CDR1 is ENHRY, CDR2 SYGVKD. Trimming removed 0 bases at V and 17 bases at J, with 11 bases between. This CDR3 has 12 amino acids. The CDR3 spells CAISESYRDLTF. The CDR3 DNA reads TGTGCCATCAGTGAGTCGTACCGGGACTTGACTTTC.